This T cell receptor beta chain is drawn from a study of blood T cell repertoires in COVID-19. Overall study: Sites across the United States, Italy and Spain contributed samples from acute and convalescent COVID-19. PBMCs, B-cell-depleted T cells, or T cells were the source of the cDNA or gDNA that made up the material.

V trimming: 4 bases; J trimming: 7 bases; junction bases outside the gene matches: 18. Looked up from germline, CDR1 is SGHRS and CDR2 is YFSETQ. The CDR3 is made up of 18 amino acids. Original processing notes: Estimation of nucleated cell counts relied on the amplification of reference gene primers. Profiled with immunoSEQ multiplex PCR; TCRdb holds only in-frame clones, not every one. V and J calls and clone size come straight from that table; D and trimming were deduced from the DNA. Of approximately 280,000 clones listed, approximately 90% are singletons. Sequencing was done on a sample of peripheral blood. The chain uses TRBV5-1 and TRBJ1-2; 11 bases agree with TRBD1. This sequence originates from a man aged 35 to 55 with acute or convalescent COVID-19. The CDR3 region is CASSPLNNYGQGAGGYTF. In DNA form, the CDR3 reads TGCGCCAGCAGCCCCTTGAACAACTATGGACAGGGGGCCGGTGGCTACACCTTC.